The 11 T cell receptor beta chains reported below all come from one sample, sequenced in a study of blood T cell repertoires in COVID-19. Here immunoSEQ multiplex PCR was the method, and the copy in TCRdb shows in-frame clones only, minus some. The table lists around 400,000 clones, roughly nine tenths of them singletons. Sequencing was performed on PBMCs or T cells enriched from blood (not recorded which). These TCRs come from a woman aged 25 to 39 who had recovered from COVID-19.

The V call is TRBV28, the J call TRBJ1-4; no definite D call. This CDR3 contains 14 residues. Germline V gene lookup returns CDR1 MDHEN and CDR2 SYDVKM. Trimming removed 6 bases at V and 0 bases at J, with 8 bases between. DNA for the CDR3: TGTGCCAGCAGCAGATCTGCAACTAATGAAAAACTGTTTTTT. Amino acids: CASSRSATNEKLFF.

For the CDR3, the DNA is TGCGCCAGCAGCCAAGAATCCTACACCGGGGAGCTGTTTTTT. Protein sequence: CASSQESYTGELFF. J is TRBJ2-2 and V is TRBV4-3; D call uncertain. Germline V gives CDR1 LGHNA, CDR2 YSLEER. Trimming removed 0 bases at V and 3 bases at J, with 5 bases between. This CDR3 spans 14 amino acids.

The rearrangement uses TRBV28 and TRBJ1-2; D is perhaps TRBD1 (6 bases). The V and J ends lost 6 bases and 1 base respectively, with 12 bases between them. The germline V gene has CDR1 MDHEN and CDR2 SYDVKM. The CDR3 has 14 residues. CDR3 nucleotides: TGTGCCAGCAGAAAGGGGGGGAGTAACTATGGCTACACCTTC. Its translation is CASRKGGSNYGYTF.

The chain links TRBV4-1 to TRBJ2-7; a weak D match, TRBD2 (7 bases). This CDR3 is built from 15 residues. Trimming took off 1 base at V and 1 base at J, with 11 bases between the two ends. CDR1 is MGHRA and CDR2 is YSYEKL in the germline V gene. In nucleotides, the CDR3 is TGCGCCAGCAGCCAAGGGGGGGGGCTGTCCTACGAGCAGTACTTC. Its protein product is CASSQGGGLSYEQYF.

This chain joins TRBV20-1 and TRBJ1-4; D remains ambiguous. The CDR3 sequence is 11 residues long. Per the germline V gene, CDR1 is DFQATT and CDR2 is SNEGSKA (reference sequence). V was trimmed by 4 bases and J by 10 bases, leaving 10 bases between them. The CDR3 protein is CSAMVTGKLFF. CDR3 DNA: TGCAGTGCTATGGTAACGGGAAAACTGTTTTTT.

This chain uses TRBV7-9 with TRBJ1-4; 10 bases align to TRBD1. Trimming at V came to 4 bases and at J to 8 bases, leaving 7 bases not matched to a gene. Germline V gives CDR1 SEHNR, CDR2 FQNEAQ (reference sequence). The CDR3 has 15 amino acids. The chain's CDR3 is CASSSWDRGLEKLFF. CDR3 DNA sequence: TGTGCCAGCAGCTCGTGGGACAGGGGCTTGGAAAAACTGTTTTTT.

The gene calls are TRBV7-3 and TRBJ2-1; D is ambiguous. Trimming took 4 bases from V and 4 from J, leaving 8 bases between them. Per the germline V gene, CDR1 is SGHTA and CDR2 is FQGTGA. This CDR3 region has 13 residues. This CDR3 is CASSSDTYNEQFF. CDR3 bases: TGTGCCAGCAGCTCCGACACATACAATGAGCAGTTCTTC.

The chain is built from TRBV7-9 and TRBJ1-1; D may be TRBD1 (5 bases). Between the trimmed V and J ends, which lost 5 bases and 1 base, there was a span of 14 bases. Per the germline V gene, CDR1 is SEHNR and CDR2 is FQNEAQ (reference sequence). CDR3 length: 15 residues. CDR3 in DNA: TGTGCCAGCAGCCCACTGGGGGGGAGGAACACTGAAGCTTTCTTT. This encodes CASSPLGGRNTEAFF.

The V gene is TRBV3-1 (or the pseudogene TRBV3-2), the J gene TRBJ1-1; D not certain. Trimming took off 4 bases at V and 5 bases at J, with 11 bases between the two ends. This CDR3 is built from 13 residues. Germline CDR1 LGHDT, CDR2 YNNKEL (reference sequence). CDR3 residues: CASSPFAGTEAFF. The DNA for the CDR3 is TGTGCCAGCAGCCCCTTTGCGGGGACTGAAGCTTTCTTT.

The CDR3: CASSLGRGLYEQYF. CDR3 sequence (DNA): TGTGCCAGCAGCTTGGGAAGGGGGCTCTACGAGCAGTACTTC. This chain links TRBV5-6 with TRBJ2-7; 7 bases line up with TRBD1. The CDR3 is 14 amino acids. The junction had 3 bases not matched to a gene; V was cut back by 0 bases and J by 3 bases. Germline V lookup: CDR1 SGHDT, CDR2 YYEEEE.

Turning to this clone: A read error may account for a junction end that differs from germline. V usage is TRBV18 and J usage is TRBJ2-2; 13 bases map to TRBD2. Germline lookup yields CDR1 KGHSH and CDR2 LQKENI. The length of the CDR3 is 16 residues. Here the CDR3 reads CASSRGTSGNSGELFF. As DNA, the CDR3 is TGTGCCAGCTCACGGGGGACTAGCGGGAACTCCGGGGAGCTGTTTTTT.